This T cell receptor (beta chain) comes out of a study of regulatory T cells in long-lasting Graves disease (dated by TCRdb to about 2021). Concerning the study at large: Patients with newly diagnosed Graves' disease had been on antithyroid drugs for under 3 months. The study was registered as a clinical trial and conducted in China. This study used TCR sequencing and RNA sequencing of peripheral blood to compare persistent Graves' disease patients against newly diagnosed Graves' disease patients. TCR sequencing covered around 13 persistent and 20 or so newly diagnosed Graves' disease patients, some 35 samples in total. Beyond this particular receptor, the publication reports: Patients with persistent disease shared more public clonotypes (around 3,000) than newly diagnosed patients did (966). Sequencing and analysis were limited to the TCR beta chain. Lower TCR Shannon entropy and fewer highly expanded clones were observed in persistent Graves' disease patients than in newly diagnosed patients, which suggested clonal expansion. Only peripheral blood was studied, because thyroid tissue, the primary lesion, was inaccessible. Persistent disease showed preferential use of TRBV28, TRBJ1-2 and TRBJ2-5, whereas newly diagnosed disease favored TRBV20-1 and TRBJ2-1. The authors acknowledged the small sample size as a limitation that may reduce accuracy.

Library preparation was by multiplex PCR. Sequencing used an Illumina HiSeq 4000. To build TCR beta libraries, CDR3 regions were amplified by Arm-PCR using iRepertoire HTBI primers. Gel purification was performed on PCR products prior to sequencing. Per the source publication's procedure: A total of some 65 TRBV and more than twelve TRBJ segments were identified across samples and were used for gene usage analysis of CDR3 amino acid clonotypes. COPE and FqMerger were used to merge the filtered high-quality paired reads into contigs. BLAST was used to align contigs to IMGT TRBV, TRBD and TRBJ reference genes, with CDR3 defined following IMGT. Any clonotype with a frequency above 0.1% was classified as a highly expanded clone. Shannon entropy served as the measure of repertoire diversity, while the Gini coefficient captured V-J evenness. A clonotype was considered public if more than one individual shared it. TCRdb reworked the public reads: Q25 trimming with fastp, MiXCR clone assembly, productive beta chains retained. Each entry is one CDR3 protein sequence, shown with its most common DNA and genes. These V and J calls derive from TCRdb rather than the authors' analysis. This sample holds more than 300,000 distinct CDR3 sequences; 10% to 15% were observed only once. Approximately 17% of the sample is taken by the ten largest.

Here V drops 2 bases and J drops 3 bases, and the junction holds 15 bases not matched to any gene. CDR3 length: 18 amino acids, cysteine to phenylalanine. Just the 54-base CDR3 DNA is kept, in frame starting at base 1. As encoded in the germline V gene, CDR1 is SGHVS while CDR2 is FQNEAQ. According to the study, the label for this sample's time point signals: newly diagnosed GD, antithyroid drugs for less than 3 months. RNA was extracted from PBMCs in TRIzol for both TCR sequencing and RNA sequencing. The diagnosis of Graves' disease was made according to American Thyroid Association guidelines. The patients came from an endocrinology department in Xi'an, China. From each patient, approximately 9 milliliters of peripheral blood was collected into an EDTA anticoagulant tube. Ficoll Paque Plus density gradient separation was used to isolate PBMCs, and no further T cell sorting was performed. An Agilent 2100 Bioanalyzer and agarose gel were used to check RNA quality, and a NanoDrop 2000 was used to measure RNA concentration.

This clonotype was picked up many times. It has no known antigen specificity. There are no base qualities to consult, and no much larger clone falls within one base. The same specimen was also included in a second study, on T cells in Graves' hyperthyroidism and ophthalmopathy. The second study reports: Stable Graves' hyperthyroidism was defined as no progression to ophthalmopathy during 18 months of follow-up. Hyperthyroidism patients were newly diagnosed, had a disease duration of under 2 months, and were aged 18 to 65 years. Patients with uncontrolled infections, other autoimmune diseases, pregnancy or lactation were excluded. Diagnoses were established on the basis of clinical symptoms, serum thyroxine and TRAb, thyroid ultrasound, and orbital computed tomography. The first round of RT-PCR for the TCR CDR3 was performed with the HTBI primer set and the Qiagen OneStep RT-PCR kit. Most expanded thyroid clonotypes (frequency above 0.001) were also found in blood, which suggests that blood repertoires may mirror thyroid immune responses. A model built on a 13 V-J signature distinguished ophthalmopathy from stable hyperthyroidism, reaching about 88% sensitivity and 81.08% specificity in cross-validation and 80%/75% in testing. In validation, progression to ophthalmopathy was predicted by the model with 70.59% sensitivity and nearly 75% specificity, a median of roughly six months before onset. To identify distinguishing TCR V-J signatures, a discovery cohort of around 100 patients was used, comprising 43 with Graves' ophthalmopathy and some 57 with stable Graves' hyperthyroidism. Whether ophthalmopathy could be predicted prospectively was tested in an independent validation cohort made up of 18 hyperthyroidism patients plus 17 patients who later progressed to ophthalmopathy. For training and testing, the 95 to 100 patients in the discovery cohort were randomly divided in a 7:3 ratio. In addition, the study compared T-cell repertoires in thyroid tissue and in blood from roughly six Graves' hyperthyroidism patients. After sampling, hyperthyroidism patients received methimazole starting at 30 mg daily, and ophthalmopathy patients received high-dose intravenous methylprednisolone. Libraries were constructed in a second round of multiplex PCR, after which size selection and purification were performed. Paired-end sequencing of the libraries was performed with 100 bp reads on an Illumina HiSeq2000. SOAPnuke was used to process the raw data, with reads discarded if the reads contained adapters or uncalled bases, had a mean Phred below 15, or lacked an exact constant-primer or identifier match. High-quality paired reads were merged using COPE v1.2.5, and each unique nucleotide sequence was defined as a clonotype. MiTCR v1.1 was used to align the clonotypes against IMGT TRBV, TRBD and TRBJ reference segments. Only V-J combinations with frequency above 0.0001, covering roughly 99% of repertoires, were analysed. The TCS score was defined as F50 (clonal expansion) divided by E x V (chaos), with BLOSUM62-based TCRdist calculated between CDR3 peptides within each V-J. Welch's t-statistics and random forest reduced roughly 530 V-J features to roughly 13, which were used in a naive Bayes classifier (R e1071). Sample size was not statistically predetermined, and blinding of investigators to group allocation was not performed. The paper reports TCR Vbeta CDR3 sequencing of 135 peripheral blood samples: fewer than 50 ophthalmopathy, over 70 hyperthyroidism and around 17 progressor patients.

The sequencing here drew on peripheral blood mononuclear cells (PBMCs), taken at new diagnosis, from a patient treated with antithyroid drugs. This sequence originates from a woman aged 18-30 years with Graves disease. Donor details come from another sample of the same person, matched by shared clones. The chain links TRBV7-8 with TRBJ1-2; 7 bases in the middle match TRBD1. The CDR3 is CASSLSREKRGTDYGYTF. The DNA sequence is given as TGTGCCAGCAGCTTATCTAGGGAGAAGCGAGGGACAGACTATGGCTACACCTTC.